These 27 T cell receptor beta chains originate from one sample sequenced in a study of blood T cells in healthy people across ages. Primers used in a second PCR of about 7 to 12 cycles were a sample-barcoded 5' primer and a J-beta primer mix. Via MiXCR, TCRdb re-called the 5' RACE reads, giving one row per CDR3 protein. The table has hundreds of thousands of distinct CDR3 sequences, roughly a quarter seen once. These data are also associated with another study on T cells of mothers and their children.

Sequenced sample: blood. The receptors shown here come from a boy between 2 and 10 years old in good health.

This clonotype was observed a few times. V and J are TRBV18 and TRBJ2-7; 8 positions match TRBD1. The CDR3 is made up of 14 amino acids. Trimming cost V 6 bases and J 5 bases; bases outside gene matches: 9. Germline V gene sequence: CDR1 KGHSH, CDR2 LQKENI. CDR3 loop: CASSDRQGQDEQYF. In DNA, the CDR3 is TGTGCCAGCTCGGATAGACAGGGGCAGGACGAGCAGTACTTC.

The chain has TRBV7-2 and TRBJ2-2; 9 bases are shared with TRBD1. This CDR3 is built from 15 residues. V shed 5 bases, J shed 7 bases, and the junction held 8 bases outside the gene matches. Germline lookup yields CDR1 SGHTA and CDR2 FQGNSA. CDR3 coding DNA: TGTGCCAGCAGCCCGGACAGGGGTTGGGTCGGGGAGCTGTTTTTT. This sequence encodes CASSPDRGWVGELFF.

As DNA, the CDR3 is TGCAGTGCTACCCTTACTAGCGGGGGGGCCAATGAGCAGTTCTTC. Translation: CSATLTSGGANEQFF. V usage is TRBV20-1 and J usage is TRBJ2-7; 13 positions agree with TRBD2. The assigned J gene may be wrong: the sequence end matches TRBJ2-1 better. The CDR3 runs to 15 residues. Germline lookup yields CDR1 DFQATT and CDR2 SNEGSKA (reference sequence).

The chain combines TRBV20-1 with TRBJ2-5, with TRBD2 matching over 8 bases. The V gene's germline CDR1 is DFQATT and CDR2 SNEGSKA (reference sequence). This CDR3 contains 16 residues. The V segment lost 6 bases and the J segment 1 base; nucleotides outside the gene matches: 13. CDR3 in amino acids: CSAGRTGAGAQETQYF. CDR3 nucleotide sequence: TGCAGTGCGGGACGGACCGGAGCGGGGGCCCAAGAGACCCAGTACTTC.

This rearrangement joins TRBV4-3 to TRBJ2-5; either TRBD1 or TRBD2 may supply D (5 bases each). The CDR3 totals 16 residues. Germline CDR1 LGHNA, CDR2 YSLEER. Between the trimmed V and J ends, which lost 0 bases and 5 bases, there was a span of 16 bases. The CDR3 region is CASSQDLRGPGETQYF. DNA of the CDR3: TGCGCCAGCAGCCAAGATTTGAGAGGGCCAGGGGAGACCCAGTACTTC.

This clonotype showed up just a few times. The chain is built from TRBV20-1 and TRBJ2-4, with a possible D match to TRBD1 (6 bases). Trimming pared 8 bases from V and 0 bases from J, leaving 23 bases between. Per the germline V gene, CDR1 is DFQATT and CDR2 is SNEGSKA (reference sequence). This CDR3 is built from 17 residues. CDR3 in DNA: TGCAGTCCAGTATCTGGACAGACTAATTCAGCCAAAAACATTCAGTACTTC. Translated, it gives CSPVSGQTNSAKNIQYF.

The CDR3 DNA reads as TGCAGTGCTAGAGATCGTAGGGCGCGAAGGTTGAACACTGAAGCTTTCTTT. Amino acid sequence: CSARDRRARRLNTEAFF. The chain has TRBV20-1 and TRBJ1-1; no firm D call. The CDR3 consists of 17 residues. In germline, CDR1 is DFQATT, CDR2 SNEGSKA (reference sequence). V shed 0 bases and J shed 0 bases, with 17 bases lying between them.

The J gene is TRBJ2-2, the V gene TRBV14; no definite D call. Germline V lookup: CDR1 SGHDN, CDR2 FVKESK. This CDR3 has 16 amino acids. V dropped 3 bases and J dropped 3 bases, with 14 bases sitting between them. Here the CDR3 reads CASSQRRGLDTGELFF. The DNA of the CDR3 is TGTGCCAGCAGCCAGAGGAGAGGCTTAGACACCGGGGAGCTGTTTTTT. The variable domain in full, with the rest retrieved from reference TRBV14 and TRBJ2-2, is EAGVTQFPSHSVIEKGQTVTLRCDPISGHDNLYWYRRVMGKEIKFLLHFVKESKQDESGMPNNRFLAERTGGTYSTLKVQPAELEDSGVYFCASSQRRGLDTGELFFGEGSRLTVL.

V and J are TRBV2 and TRBJ1-2; D unclear. CDR3 size: 13 residues. The germline CDR1 and CDR2 sequences are SNHLY and FYNNEI. V was pared by 3 bases and J by 6 bases, with 11 bases between. CDR3: CASSDRAGDGYTF. CDR3 sequence (DNA): TGTGCCAGCAGTGATAGGGCAGGAGATGGCTACACCTTC.

This clonotype was seen a handful of times. V gene TRBV25-1 combines with J gene TRBJ2-5; D could derive from TRBD1 or TRBD2 (5 bases each). V lost 2 bases to trimming and J lost 3 bases, with 16 bases between them. This CDR3 contains 16 residues. Germline loops: CDR1 MGHDK, CDR2 SYGVNS. DNA of the CDR3: TGTGCCAGCAGTGAAATGGGGGATAAGGAAGAAGAGACCCAGTACTTC. Residues: CASSEMGDKEEETQYF.

The chain links TRBV3-1 to TRBJ2-7; the D is unclear. Germline CDR1 and CDR2: LGHDT and YNNKEL (reference sequence). Trimming took 3 bases from V and 5 from J, leaving 8 bases between them. The length of the CDR3 is 12 residues. The CDR3 is CASSQVKDEQYF. In nucleotides, the CDR3 is TGTGCCAGCAGCCAGGTAAAGGACGAGCAGTACTTC.

V usage is TRBV20-1 and J usage is TRBJ2-1; 7 bases are a match to TRBD2. The DNA matches TRBJ2-7 better at its end, which makes the J call doubtful. Germline CDR1 DFQATT, CDR2 SNEGSKA (reference sequence). This CDR3 has 15 amino acids. The CDR3 nucleotides are TGCAGTGCTAGAGATCCGGCTAGCGGATCCTACGAGCAGTACTTC. It translates to CSARDPASGSYEQYF.

The chain uses TRBV7-3 and TRBJ2-3; D remains unclear. The CDR3 spans 15 residues. Per the germline V gene, CDR1 is SGHTA and CDR2 is FQGTGA. The ends were cut back, 0 bases at V and 1 base at J, with 8 bases in the middle. Here the CDR3 DNA reads TGTGCCAGCAGCTTAACGAACTCCGGCACAGATACGCAGTATTTT. It yields the protein CASSLTNSGTDTQYF.

The chain carries TRBV9 and TRBJ2-1; TRBD2 agrees at 8 bases. This CDR3 has 15 amino acids. CDR1 and CDR2 from the germline V gene are SGDLS and YYNGEE. The V segment lost 0 bases and the J segment 3 bases; nucleotides outside the gene matches: 2. Here the CDR3 reads CASSVGLASYNEQFF. For the CDR3, the DNA is TGTGCCAGCAGCGTAGGACTAGCGAGCTACAATGAGCAGTTCTTC.

The gene calls are TRBV20-1 and TRBJ2-3; D unclear. V lost 3 bases and J lost 0, with 10 bases in between. Germline CDR1 and CDR2: DFQATT and SNEGSKA (reference sequence). This CDR3 is 14 amino acids long. The CDR3 region has the DNA TGCAGTGCTAGGACCCTGGTGAGCACAGATACGCAGTATTTT. Translated: CSARTLVSTDTQYF.

This clonotype appeared a few times. The V gene is TRBV5-1, the J gene TRBJ2-2; the D is unclear. CDR1 and CDR2 (germline): SGHRS, YFSETQ. The CDR3 has 13 amino acids. V gave up 1 base and J gave up 6 bases, with 7 bases separating them. Here the CDR3 DNA reads TGCGCCAGCAGCTTGAATACTCCCGGGGAGCTGTTTTTT. Its translation: CASSLNTPGELFF.

The rearrangement uses TRBV29-1 and TRBJ2-5, with 11 bases identical to TRBD2. V lost 6 bases, J lost 0 bases, and 6 bases stayed unmatched. The V gene's germline CDR1 is SQVTM and CDR2 ANQGSEA. The CDR3 length is 15 residues. Written as DNA, the CDR3 is TGCAGCGTCCGACTAGCGGGAAGGTACCAAGAGACCCAGTACTTC. Residues: CSVRLAGRYQETQYF.

Only a few counts were recorded for this clonotype. The V gene is TRBV11-2, the J gene TRBJ2-7; D ambiguous. This CDR3 comprises 13 residues. Trimming left V 1 base short and J 5 bases short, with 9 bases between. The germline gives CDR1 SGHAT, CDR2 FQNNGV. CDR3: CASSLGPRDEQYF. The CDR3, as DNA: TGTGCCAGCAGCTTAGGGCCCAGAGACGAGCAGTACTTC.

This chain connects TRBV5-1 to TRBJ2-3, with 10 nucleotides matching TRBD2. V was clipped by 4 bases and J by 4 bases; unmatched bases: 12. The V gene's germline CDR1 is SGHRS and CDR2 YFSETQ. This CDR3 spans 17 amino acids. This chain's CDR3 is CASSVEPSGGVPDTQYF. The DNA of the CDR3 is TGCGCCAGCAGCGTAGAACCTAGCGGGGGTGTGCCAGATACGCAGTATTTT.

This clonotype was detected only a few times. V is TRBV5-1 and J is TRBJ2-5; the D gene is possibly TRBD2 (6 bases). CDR1 is SGHRS and CDR2 is YFSETQ in the germline V gene. The CDR3 loop spans 16 amino acids. Deletions cut 2 bases from V and 0 bases from J, with 14 bases between. This CDR3 is CASSFGLPTYQETQYF. CDR3 nucleotides: TGCGCCAGCAGCTTCGGACTACCCACCTACCAAGAGACCCAGTACTTC.

This clonotype was detected a few times. V gene TRBV12-3 or TRBV12-4 combines with J gene TRBJ2-1; D might be TRBD1 or TRBD2, each matching 5 bases. This CDR3 contains 16 residues. V lost 1 base to trimming and J lost 8 bases, with 18 bases between them. CDR3 DNA sequence: TGTGCCAGCAGTTTAGAGGTGTCTTTCCTGGGGGATGAGCAGTTCTTC. It translates to CASSLEVSFLGDEQFF.

The chain links TRBV20-1 to TRBJ2-5; weak D call: TRBD1 (6 bases). Matching the DNA end better, TRBJ2-7 makes the J call doubtful. The CDR3 loop spans 13 amino acids. Germline lookup yields CDR1 DFQATT and CDR2 SNEGSKA (reference sequence). CDR3 amino acids: CSASGHTSYEQYF. CDR3 DNA: TGCAGTGCCTCGGGACACACGTCCTACGAGCAGTACTTC.

This clonotype was seen only a few times. The genes are TRBV20-1 and TRBJ2-1, with unresolved D. This CDR3 is built from 11 residues. Germline CDR1 reads DFQATT; CDR2 reads SNEGSKA (reference sequence). Trimming removed 2 bases at V and 10 bases at J, with 9 bases between. The CDR3 DNA reads TGCAGTGCTAGATGGATGGGGGAGCAGTTCTTC. Protein product: CSARWMGEQFF.

This clonotype was seen at least ten times. This sequence joins TRBV7-3 and TRBJ2-5, with 7 bases fitting TRBD1. The J call may be in error: the DNA end matches TRBJ2-7 better. The CDR3 is made up of 14 amino acids. Germline V gives CDR1 SGHTA, CDR2 FQGTGA. CDR3 DNA sequence: TGTGCCAGCAGCCCAGGGGGTTCAGGCTACGAGCAGTACTTC. It encodes CASSPGGSGYEQYF.

The chain recombines TRBV3-1 with TRBJ2-7, with D unclear. Trimming shortened V by 4 bases and J by 4 bases, and 8 bases separated the two germline ends. This CDR3 region has 12 residues. Per germline, CDR1 LGHDT and CDR2 YNNKEL (reference sequence). CDR3 protein: CASSRRVYEQYF. CDR3 sequence (DNA): TGTGCCAGCAGCCGACGGGTTTACGAGCAGTACTTC.

The chain links TRBV5-5 to TRBJ2-5; perhaps TRBD1 as D (5 bases). Trimming removed 8 bases at V and 3 bases at J, with 23 bases between. Germline V CDR1 and CDR2: SGHKS, YYEKEE (reference sequence). The CDR3 extends over 16 amino acids. The CDR3 DNA sequence: TGTGCCAGTGGGGCCACGGTGGGTTCCTACGAAGAGACCCAGTACTTC. It codes for CASGATVGSYEETQYF.

This clonotype was counted a few times. This sequence joins TRBV29-1 and TRBJ2-7, with 9 bases that match TRBD1. Germline V gene sequence: CDR1 SQVTM, CDR2 ANQGSEA. The CDR3 length is 13 residues. V was clipped by 7 bases and J by 5 bases; unmatched bases: 9. The CDR3 loop reads CSARRDRDHEQYF. The CDR3 coding sequence is TGCAGCGCCCGGAGGGACAGGGACCACGAGCAGTACTTC.